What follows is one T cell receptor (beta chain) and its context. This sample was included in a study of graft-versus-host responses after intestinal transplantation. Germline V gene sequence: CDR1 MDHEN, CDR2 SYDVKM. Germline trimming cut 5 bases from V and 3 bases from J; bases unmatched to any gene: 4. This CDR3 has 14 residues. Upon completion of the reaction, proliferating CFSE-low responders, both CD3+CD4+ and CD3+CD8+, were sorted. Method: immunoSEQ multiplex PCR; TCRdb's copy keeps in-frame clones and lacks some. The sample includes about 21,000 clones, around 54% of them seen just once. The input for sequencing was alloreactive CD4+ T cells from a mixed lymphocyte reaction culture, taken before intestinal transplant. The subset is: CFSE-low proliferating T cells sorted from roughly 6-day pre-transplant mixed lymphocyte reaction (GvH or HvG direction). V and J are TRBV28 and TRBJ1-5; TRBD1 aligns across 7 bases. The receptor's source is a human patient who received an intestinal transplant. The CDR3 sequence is CASSRTGDNQPQHF. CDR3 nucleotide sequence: TGTGCCAGCAGTCGAACAGGGGACAATCAGCCCCAGCATTTT.